Shown below are 21 T cell receptor beta chains from a single sample sequenced in a study of T cells in Graves' hyperthyroidism and ophthalmopathy. Amplification of TCR beta CDR3 regions was performed using RNA transcripts as template. The TCR CDR3 was amplified in a first-round RT-PCR using the HTBI primer set. TCRdb reanalysed the multiplex PCR reads using MiXCR and keeps one entry per CDR3 protein. There are 350,000 to 400,000 distinct CDR3 sequences in the sample; approximately 17% occur only once, and over 35% lies in the top ten. Sequenced sample: blood. These receptors all come from a young man with Graves' ophthalmopathy.

J is TRBJ2-2 and V is TRBV20-1; D may be TRBD1 (6 bases). The CDR3 consists of 16 residues. Trimming cost V 0 bases and J 2 bases, with 13 bases left between them. Germline CDR1 and CDR2: DFQATT and SNEGSKA (reference sequence). The CDR3 region has the DNA TGCAGTGCTAGAGATCCCGACAGGTCTAACACCGGGGAGCTGTTTTTT. Translation gives CSARDPDRSNTGELFF.

There are many counts of this clonotype. V usage is TRBV6-1 and J usage is TRBJ1-5; D ambiguous. The V end was cut by 6 bases, the J end by 7 bases, with 25 bases between. Germline values: CDR1 MNHNS, CDR2 SASEGT. The CDR3 runs 17 residues. CDR3 sequence: CASSLVPPGQADQPQHF. CDR3 sequence (DNA): TGTGCCAGCAGCCTCGTCCCCCCAGGCCAGGCTGACCAGCCCCAGCATTTT.

To note about this clonotype: It may be a read error: a sequence one base away is much more abundant. The chain links TRBV28 to TRBJ1-4; D is ambiguous. CDR1 MDHEN and CDR2 SYDVKM come from the germline V gene. The CDR3 runs 15 residues. CDR3 region: CASSSRGDPNEKLLF. CDR3 nucleotide sequence: TGTGCCAGCAGCTCCCGGGGTGATCCTAATGAAAAACTGCTTTTT.

This clonotype was found many times. The rearrangement joins TRBV2 to TRBJ1-5, with D maybe TRBD1 (5 bases). Trimming left V 0 bases short and J 5 bases short, with 8 bases between. The germline V gene has CDR1 SNHLY and CDR2 FYNNEI. This CDR3 is 14 amino acids long. Here the CDR3 reads CASSEAGVDQPQHF. CDR3 DNA sequence: TGTGCCAGCAGTGAAGCGGGGGTAGATCAGCCCCAGCATTTT.

This chain joins TRBV11-2 and TRBJ2-5; D might be TRBD2 (6 bases). Trimming pared 1 base from V and 5 bases from J, leaving 17 bases between. Germline V gene lookup returns CDR1 SGHAT and CDR2 FQNNGV. CDR3 size: 16 residues. CDR3 nucleotides: TGTGCCAGCAGCTTAGCGGGTAGTCAGGGACTGGAGACCCAGTACTTC. It translates to CASSLAGSQGLETQYF.

The table lists this clonotype with a few counts. As DNA, the CDR3 is TGTGCCAGCAGTGACGGTGGGAGATCGGAGACCCAGTACTTC. This sequence encodes CASSDGGRSETQYF. The chain links TRBV6-4 to TRBJ2-5, with D perhaps TRBD2 (5 bases). The length of the CDR3 is 14 residues. V shed 2 bases and J shed 5 bases, with 12 bases lying between them. Germline V gene data show CDR1 as MRHNA and CDR2 as SNTAGT.

This clonotype appeared a few times. In DNA form, the CDR3 reads TGCGCCAGCAGCTTTATTACAGGGTACTACAATGAGCAGTTCTTC. Amino acids: CASSFITGYYNEQFF. The V gene is TRBV5-1, the J gene TRBJ2-1; a weak D match, TRBD1 (6 bases). This CDR3 has 15 residues. The germline gives CDR1 SGHRS, CDR2 YFSETQ. V was clipped by 2 bases and J by 3 bases, with 12 bases between them.

The CDR3: CASSHRDHVSYEQYF. The CDR3 nucleotides read TGTGCCAGTAGCCACAGGGACCATGTCTCCTACGAGCAGTACTTC. This chain joins TRBV19 and TRBJ2-7, with a possible D match to TRBD1 (6 bases). Germline loops: CDR1 LNHDA, CDR2 SQIVND (reference sequence). Trimming took off 6 bases at V and 0 bases at J, with 15 bases between the two ends. The CDR3 spans 15 residues.

This clonotype was picked up a small number of times. V gene TRBV12-5 combines with J gene TRBJ2-3; 11 bases align to TRBD1. The trim removed 9 bases at V and 0 bases at J, leaving 11 bases unmatched. CDR1 LGHNT and CDR2 FRNRAP come from the germline V gene. This CDR3 region has 17 residues. The CDR3 sequence is CASAGQGGAASTDTQYF. CDR3 in DNA: TGTGCTAGCGCGGGACAGGGGGGGGCCGCTAGCACAGATACGCAGTATTTT.

This clonotype was counted ten times or more. The chain carries TRBV12-3 or TRBV12-4 and TRBJ1-2; D not certain. The V end was cut by 4 bases, the J end by 7 bases, with 13 bases between. This CDR3 contains 13 residues. The CDR3: CASSSGDSGGYTF. CDR3 nucleotide sequence: TGTGCCAGCAGTTCGGGAGATAGTGGTGGCTACACCTTC.

With respect to this clonotype: A read error is possible here, since a much larger clone lies one base away. The genes are TRBV18 and TRBJ1-1, with TRBD1 matching over 11 bases. Germline CDR1 is KGHSH and CDR2 is LQKENI. The CDR3 consists of 15 residues. The CDR3 sequence is CAGSGTGGGNTEAFF. The CDR3 DNA reads TGTGCCGGCTCTGGGACAGGGGGAGGAAACACTGAAGCTTTCTTT.

This clonotype was observed many times. This chain connects TRBV11-2 to TRBJ2-1; weak D call: TRBD2 (6 bases). CDR3 length equals 17 residues. Trimming stripped 5 bases from V and 1 base from J, with 18 bases between. Per the germline V gene, CDR1 is SGHAT and CDR2 is FQNNGV. This CDR3 reads CASSPLAGAKSYNEQFF. In DNA form, the CDR3 reads TGTGCCAGCAGCCCACTAGCCGGAGCGAAATCCTACAATGAGCAGTTCTTC.

Ten or more counts support this clonotype. This sequence joins TRBV5-1 and TRBJ2-7; D possibly uses TRBD1 or TRBD2 (5 bases each). Trimming took 0 bases from V and 2 from J, leaving 12 bases between them. The length of the CDR3 is 15 residues. The germline V gene encodes CDR1 SGHRS and CDR2 YFSETQ. This CDR3 is CASSLDGTAPYEQYF. The CDR3 region has the DNA TGCGCCAGCAGCTTGGATGGGACGGCCCCCTACGAGCAGTACTTC.

The chain recombines TRBV11-2 with TRBJ2-7; D is tentatively TRBD1 or TRBD2 (5 bases each). This CDR3 comprises 16 residues. Germline lookup yields CDR1 SGHAT and CDR2 FQNNGV. Between the trimmed V and J ends, which lost 6 bases and 3 bases, there was a span of 21 bases. CDR3 in DNA: TGTGCCAGCAGAGTGGGGCACGGGGATCCCCTCTACGAGCAGTACTTC. Amino acids: CASRVGHGDPLYEQYF.

The sample holds many counts of this clonotype. This chain joins TRBV27 and TRBJ2-3; maybe TRBD2 (7 bases). Trimming stripped 1 base from V and 6 bases from J, with 14 bases between. From germline, CDR1 is MNHEY and CDR2 SMNVEV (reference sequence). This CDR3 is 15 amino acids long. CDR3 sequence: CASSLFAGAWDTQYF. The CDR3 DNA reads TGTGCCAGCAGTTTATTTGCGGGGGCTTGGGATACGCAGTATTTT.

The sample holds many counts of this clonotype. V usage is TRBV24-1 and J usage is TRBJ2-7, with D perhaps matching TRBD1 or TRBD2 (5 bases each). The ends were cut back, 4 bases at V and 0 bases at J, with 18 bases in the middle. The germline CDR1 and CDR2 sequences are KGHDR and SFDVKD. The CDR3 length is 17 residues. CDR3 nucleotides: TGTGCCACCAGTGAACTGACGGGACGCCGAAGCTCCTACGAGCAGTACTTC. It is translated as CATSELTGRRSSYEQYF.

This clonotype was counted many times. This rearrangement joins TRBV2 to TRBJ2-3, with D hard to call. Germline CDR1 is SNHLY and CDR2 is FYNNEI. There are 16 residues in the CDR3. Trimming took off 4 bases at V and 3 bases at J, with 17 bases between the two ends. The CDR3 spells CASSARTPLGTDTQYF. The CDR3 DNA sequence: TGTGCCAGCAGTGCTCGGACCCCCCTCGGTACAGATACGCAGTATTTT.

The V gene is TRBV15, the J gene TRBJ2-1; D tentatively reads TRBD1 or TRBD2 (5 bases each). From germline, CDR1 is LNHNV and CDR2 YYDKDF (reference sequence). Deletions cut 5 bases from V and 7 bases from J, with 18 bases between. This CDR3 has 15 amino acids. CDR3 residues: CATSPSGTNLNEQFF. The DNA for the CDR3 is TGTGCCACCAGCCCATCCGGGACCAACCTAAATGAGCAGTTCTTC.

This clonotype occurred many times. The chain uses TRBV5-1 and TRBJ1-1; the D gene is possibly TRBD1 (5 bases). The CDR3 covers 14 residues. The germline V and J ends were trimmed by 2 bases and 5 bases, with 13 bases remaining between them. In germline, CDR1 is SGHRS, CDR2 YFSETQ. The CDR3 protein is CASSFLNEGTEAFF. The CDR3 DNA sequence: TGCGCCAGCAGCTTTCTGAATGAGGGGACTGAAGCTTTCTTT.

This clonotype was picked up a small number of times. The V call is TRBV4-1, the J call TRBJ1-6; a possible D gene is TRBD1 (5 bases). Trimming removed 0 bases from V and 8 bases from J, with 17 bases in between. Germline V CDR1 and CDR2: MGHRA, YSYEKL. CDR3 size: 17 residues. The CDR3 loop reads CASSQDRGRKPYSPLHF. CDR3 in DNA: TGCGCCAGCAGCCAAGATCGGGGCAGGAAACCCTATTCACCCCTCCACTTT.

The table lists this clonotype with many counts. The chain combines TRBV28 with TRBJ2-1; D is tentatively TRBD1 or TRBD2 (5 bases each). The CDR3 extends over 15 amino acids. Trimming cost V 6 bases and J 8 bases, with 20 bases left between them. The germline V gene has CDR1 MDHEN and CDR2 SYDVKM. The CDR3 loop is CASRSSSEGKDEQFF. The CDR3 bases are TGTGCCAGCAGGTCCAGCTCCGAGGGGAAGGATGAGCAGTTCTTC.